These 11 T cell receptor beta chains were all obtained from the same sample, sequenced in a study of blood T cell repertoires in COVID-19. Here immunoSEQ multiplex PCR was the method, and the copy in TCRdb shows in-frame clones only, minus some. The repertoire holds 290,000 or so clones, with roughly 90% as singletons. The sequencing input was PBMCs or T cells enriched from blood (not recorded which). These receptors were obtained from a woman aged 25 to 39 who had recovered from COVID-19.

For the CDR3, the DNA is TGTGCCAGCAGCGCGACCGGGACAGGGGGATCTGGGGCCAACGTCCTGACTTTC. Protein: CASSATGTGGSGANVLTF. The genes are TRBV9 and TRBJ2-6; 11 bases agree with TRBD1. Germline CDR1 is SGDLS and CDR2 is YYNGEE. This CDR3 is built from 18 residues. The ends lost 3 bases at V and 1 base at J; junction bases unmatched: 6. Together with reference TRBV9 and TRBJ2-6, the CDR3 gives the full variable domain: DSGVTQTPKHLITATGQRVTLRCSPRSGDLSVYWYQQSLDQGLQFLIQYYNGEERAKGNILERFSAQQFPDLHSELNLSSLELGDSALYFCASSATGTGGSGANVLTFGAGSRLTVL.

This chain links TRBV14 with TRBJ1-2, with unresolved D. The V and J ends lost 1 base and 9 bases respectively, with 15 bases between them. The CDR3 extends over 14 amino acids. CDR1 is SGHDN and CDR2 is FVKESK in the germline V gene. Here the CDR3 reads CASSQGTFFRSYTF. DNA of the CDR3: TGTGCCAGCAGCCAAGGGACTTTCTTTAGGAGCTACACCTTC. Using reference TRBV14 and TRBJ1-2 for the parts outside the CDR3, the full variable domain is EAGVTQFPSHSVIEKGQTVTLRCDPISGHDNLYWYRRVMGKEIKFLLHFVKESKQDESGMPNNRFLAERTGGTYSTLKVQPAELEDSGVYFCASSQGTFFRSYTFGSGTRLTVV.

The V gene is TRBV5-1, the J gene TRBJ2-2; 7 nucleotides match TRBD2. With 6 bases clipped from V and 4 bases from J, the junction kept 6 bases outside the gene matches. The CDR3 length is 14 residues. The germline V gene has CDR1 SGHRS and CDR2 YFSETQ. The CDR3 DNA follows: TGCGCCAGCACCTCGACTAGCAGCACCGGGGAGCTGTTTTTT. Protein sequence: CASTSTSSTGELFF. Full variable domain (rest looked up from reference TRBV5-1 and TRBJ2-2): KAGVTQTPRYLIKTRGQQVTLSCSPISGHRSVSWYQQTPGQGLQFLFEYFSETQRNKGNFPGRFSGRQFSNSRSEMNVSTLELGDSALYLCASTSTSSTGELFFGEGSRLTVL.

The chain links TRBV30 to TRBJ2-7; TRBD1 is a possible D gene (5 bases). Germline values: CDR1 GTSNPN, CDR2 SVGIG (reference sequence). V lost 0 bases and J 7 bases, leaving 13 bases between the germline ends. This CDR3 contains 13 residues. The CDR3 loop reads CAWSVHRSGEQYF. Written as DNA, the CDR3 is TGTGCCTGGAGTGTTCACCGGTCAGGGGAGCAGTACTTC.

This chain uses TRBV10-3 with TRBJ1-6, with 7 bases aligning to TRBD1. J was trimmed by 6 bases and V by 6 bases; bases with no gene match: 5. The CDR3 totals 14 residues. CDR1 is ENHRY and CDR2 is SYGVKD in the germline V gene. The CDR3: CAIRRDRANSPLHF. The CDR3 nucleotides are TGTGCCATCAGGAGAGACAGGGCTAATTCACCCCTCCACTTT.

The genes are TRBV3-1 (or the pseudogene TRBV3-2) and TRBJ2-7; weak D call: TRBD1 (6 bases). The V and J ends lost 0 bases and 5 bases respectively, with 14 bases between them. Germline V gives CDR1 LGHDT, CDR2 YNNKEL (reference sequence). CDR3 size: 15 residues. CDR3 amino acids: CASSQDLLGGNEQYF. The CDR3 DNA reads as TGTGCCAGCAGCCAAGATCTTTTAGGGGGAAACGAGCAGTACTTC.

This clone was observed a handful of times. This rearrangement joins TRBV7-9 to TRBJ2-7; D possibly corresponds to TRBD2 (5 bases). Trimming shortened V by 1 base and J by 4 bases, and 14 bases separated the two germline ends. Germline loops: CDR1 SEHNR, CDR2 FQNEAQ (reference sequence). CDR3 size: 15 residues. CDR3 region: CASSLVGLTGYEQYF. The CDR3 DNA reads TGTGCCAGCAGCTTAGTCGGTTTGACGGGATACGAGCAGTACTTC. Complete variable domain (other parts from reference TRBV7-9 and TRBJ2-7): DTGVSQNPRHKITKRGQNVTFRCDPISEHNRLYWYRQTLGQGPEFLTYFQNEAQLEKSRLLSDRFSAERPKGSFSTLEIQRTEQGDSAMYLCASSLVGLTGYEQYFGPGTRLTVT.

The chain has TRBV4-1 and TRBJ2-5; tentative D call: TRBD1 (6 bases). The V gene's germline CDR1 is MGHRA and CDR2 YSYEKL. The V end lost 1 base, the J end lost 5 bases, and 8 bases lay between the germline ends. CDR3 length: 13 amino acids. The chain's CDR3 is CASSQVRGETQYF. For the CDR3, the DNA is TGCGCCAGCAGCCAAGTTAGGGGGGAGACCCAGTACTTC.

The rearrangement links TRBV5-1 to TRBJ1-2, with a possible D match to TRBD1 (5 bases). Looked up from germline, CDR1 is SGHRS and CDR2 is YFSETQ. V lost 4 bases and J 4 bases, leaving 17 bases between the germline ends. This CDR3 region has 15 residues. CDR3 region: CASSPTTERGYGYTF. DNA for the CDR3: TGCGCCAGCAGCCCAACGACAGAGCGGGGCTATGGCTACACCTTC.

The J gene is TRBJ1-1, the V gene TRBV7-8; 9 nucleotides match TRBD1. The V gene's germline CDR1 is SGHVS and CDR2 FQNEAQ. The CDR3 has 19 residues. Trimming took 4 bases from V and 2 from J; bases not matched to a gene: 17. The CDR3 region is CASSSPRLTGGRENTEAFF. For the CDR3, the DNA is TGTGCCAGCAGCTCCCCGAGGCTTACAGGGGGCCGGGAAAACACTGAAGCTTTCTTT.

The V call is TRBV3-1 (or the pseudogene TRBV3-2), the J call TRBJ2-2; 7 bases fit TRBD2. Germline CDR1 reads LGHDT; CDR2 reads YNNKEL (reference sequence). This CDR3 spans 16 amino acids. V gave up 4 bases and J gave up 5 bases; unmatched junction bases: 10. As DNA, the CDR3 is TGTGCCAGCAGCCGGGCGGGAGCGGAGGAGACCGGGGAGCTGTTTTTT. Translation: CASSRAGAEETGELFF.